The sample holds one count of the clone carrying this T cell receptor beta chain. Authors' methods: Reference gene primer amplification gave nucleated cell count estimates. Repertoires were generated with immunoSEQ multiplex PCR, while TCRdb's copy carries only in-frame clones and drops some. That table is the source of V, J and clone size, and D and trimming were worked out from the DNA. The sample lists around 58,000 clones, over 65% occurring once. Between the trimmed V and J ends, which lost 3 bases and 5 bases, there was a span of 18 bases. Germline loops: CDR1 SGHDN, CDR2 FVKESK. CDR3 length: 16 amino acids. This entry is derived from a study of blood T cell repertoires in COVID-19. About the research overall: COVID-19 samples collected from the United States, Italy and Spain covered acute and convalescent phases. Sources were T cells, B-cell-depleted T cells, or PBMCs; the material itself was cDNA or gDNA.

The chain employs TRBV14 and TRBJ2-3, with D possibly matching TRBD1 (6 bases). The sequence came from a human donor in a cohort sampled during active COVID-19. Source material: peripheral blood. In DNA form, the CDR3 reads TGTGCCAGCAGCCATTTGGCCAGGGGTATTTTAGATACGCAGTATTTT. This gives the protein CASSHLARGILDTQYF.